The clone carrying this TCR beta chain was counted between two and nine times. The entry originates in a study of patients and donors after allogeneic stem cell transplantation. TCRdb used MiXCR to reprocess the RT-PCR reads, holding one entry per CDR3 protein. Among hundreds of thousands of distinct CDR3 sequences listed, around 15% were seen once. The sequence was collected from a human donor who was either an allogeneic HSCT recipient or a stem cell or donor lymphocyte infusion donor (not recorded which). It is not recorded whose cells these are; they may come from a transplant donor. The sequenced sample was blood, either unsorted or a sorted T cell fraction (not recorded which).

The CDR3 DNA reads as TGTGCCAGCAGCGTAGGGAGTGGGGCAGCCTACGAGCAGTACTTC. This sequence encodes CASSVGSGAAYEQYF. This sequence joins TRBV9 and TRBJ2-7; weak D call: TRBD1 (5 bases). The CDR3 extends over 15 amino acids. Germline assignment: CDR1 SGDLS and CDR2 YYNGEE. V was shortened by 0 bases and J by 2 bases, with 12 bases between the two germline ends.